The T cell receptor (beta chain) described here comes from a study of T cells in Graves' hyperthyroidism and ophthalmopathy. Amplified TCR beta CDR3 regions derived from RNA transcripts. Using the HTBI primer set, a first-round RT-PCR was run on the TCR CDR3. TCRdb re-derived calls from the multiplex PCR reads in MiXCR, one entry per CDR3 protein. Among 350,000 to 400,000 distinct CDR3 sequences, about 18% were seen once, and the ten largest hold about 4%. The CDR3 is 14 residues long. Trimming pared 6 bases from V and 5 bases from J, leaving 16 bases between. Germline CDR1 SNHLY, CDR2 FYNNEI. Points from the study as a whole: Ophthalmopathy, which appeared later, was predicted by the model a median 6.5 months before onset. Most thyroid clonotypes that were expanded above 0.001 also turned up in blood. A model using 13 V-J features told ophthalmopathy apart from stable hyperthyroidism.

Ten or more counts support this clonotype. Its antigen is unidentified. Thyroid ultrasound, orbital computed tomography, clinical symptoms, and serum thyroxine and TRAb underpinned diagnoses. This receptor was obtained from a young woman with Graves' hyperthyroidism. The rearrangement joins TRBV2 to TRBJ1-2; tentative D call: TRBD1 (5 bases). Source material: blood. The CDR3 DNA sequence: TGTGCCAGCAGACAAACCAGGGACGGTTATGGCTACACCTTC. It is translated as CASRQTRDGYGYTF.